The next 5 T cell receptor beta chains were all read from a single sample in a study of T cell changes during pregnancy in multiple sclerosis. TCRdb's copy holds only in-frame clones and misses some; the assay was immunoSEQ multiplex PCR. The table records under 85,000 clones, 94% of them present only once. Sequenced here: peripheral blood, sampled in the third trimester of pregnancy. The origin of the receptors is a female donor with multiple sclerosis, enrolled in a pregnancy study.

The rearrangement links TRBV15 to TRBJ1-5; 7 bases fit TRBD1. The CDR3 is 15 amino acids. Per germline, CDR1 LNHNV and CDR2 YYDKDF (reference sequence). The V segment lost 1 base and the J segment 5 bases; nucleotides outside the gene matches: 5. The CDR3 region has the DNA TGTGCCACCAGCAGAGCGACAGGGAACGATCAGCCCCAGCATTTT. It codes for CATSRATGNDQPQHF.

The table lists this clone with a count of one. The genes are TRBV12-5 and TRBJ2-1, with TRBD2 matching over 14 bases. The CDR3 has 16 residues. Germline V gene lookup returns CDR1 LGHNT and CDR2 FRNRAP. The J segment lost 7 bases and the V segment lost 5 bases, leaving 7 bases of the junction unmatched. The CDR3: CASGPGTSGGWNEQFF. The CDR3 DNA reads TGTGCTAGTGGTCCCGGGACTAGCGGGGGCTGGAATGAGCAGTTCTTC.

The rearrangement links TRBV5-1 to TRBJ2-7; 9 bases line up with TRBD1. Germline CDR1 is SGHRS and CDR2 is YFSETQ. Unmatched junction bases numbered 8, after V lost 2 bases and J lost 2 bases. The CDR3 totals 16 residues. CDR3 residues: CASSFLLGTGTYEQYF. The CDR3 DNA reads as TGCGCCAGCAGCTTCCTCTTGGGGACAGGGACCTACGAGCAGTACTTC.

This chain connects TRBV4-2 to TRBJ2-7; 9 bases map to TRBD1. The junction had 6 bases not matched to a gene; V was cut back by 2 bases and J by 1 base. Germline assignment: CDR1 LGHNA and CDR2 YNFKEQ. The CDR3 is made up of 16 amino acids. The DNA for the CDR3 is TGTGCCAGCAGCCAACCTGACAGGGGGGCATCCTACGAGCAGTACTTC. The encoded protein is CASSQPDRGASYEQYF.

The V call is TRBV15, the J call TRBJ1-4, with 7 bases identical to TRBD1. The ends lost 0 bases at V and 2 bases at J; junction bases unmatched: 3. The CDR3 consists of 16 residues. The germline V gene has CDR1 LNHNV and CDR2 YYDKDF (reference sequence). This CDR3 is CATSRDPRGTNEKLFF. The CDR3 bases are TGTGCCACCAGCAGAGATCCCAGGGGGACTAATGAAAAACTGTTTTTT.